These 14 T cell receptor beta chains were sequenced from one sample in a study of human T cells and chemical hapten exposure. TCRdb re-called the RACE reads with MiXCR, one entry per CDR3 protein. The sample contains around 120,000 distinct CDR3 sequences, 13% of which appear only once. Time point reported: pre-sensitization, week 0. Specified treatment: therapeutic diphenylcyclopropenone sensitization with weekly scalp DPC. Sample: whole blood, taken in connection with sensitization to the hapten diphenylcyclopropenone (DPC). These receptors all come from a woman in her late teens or twenties with alopecia areata. Some clones in this sample may be carry-over from other donors' samples.

This clonotype was seen a few times. The chain has TRBV29-1 and TRBJ2-7; D possibly corresponds to TRBD2 (5 bases). V was cut by 4 bases and J by 2 bases, with 21 bases left in between. Germline V gives CDR1 SQVTM, CDR2 ANQGSEA. The CDR3 is 16 residues long. CDR3 in amino acids: CSVAAMVGEPPYEQYF. CDR3 nucleotide sequence: TGCAGCGTTGCCGCCATGGTTGGGGAGCCCCCCTACGAGCAGTACTTC.

This clonotype was recorded a few times. This rearrangement joins TRBV4-3 to TRBJ1-1, with D uncertain. The CDR3 has 13 residues. Germline V CDR1 and CDR2: LGHNA, YSLEER. V dropped 0 bases and J dropped 3 bases, with 5 bases sitting between them. The CDR3 nucleotides read TGCGCCAGCAGCCAAGATCACCACACTGAAGCTTTCTTT. Protein: CASSQDHHTEAFF.

This clonotype was detected ten times or more. The V gene is TRBV7-2, the J gene TRBJ1-3, with TRBD1 identical over 9 bases. The germline V gene has CDR1 SGHTA and CDR2 FQGNSA. This CDR3 has 15 amino acids. V trimming: 5 bases; J trimming: 3 bases; junction bases outside the gene matches: 5. CDR3 bases: TGTGCCAGCAGCCTTAACAGGGGGCTTGGAAACACCATATATTTT. It encodes CASSLNRGLGNTIYF.

This clonotype was counted at least ten times. CDR3 sequence: CASSQLQTETEAFF. CDR3 DNA sequence: TGCGCCAGCAGCCAATTGCAGACTGAAACTGAAGCTTTCTTT. This rearrangement joins TRBV4-3 to TRBJ1-1; D not certain. The CDR3 length is 14 residues. V gave up 2 bases and J gave up 5 bases, with 12 bases separating them. CDR1 is LGHNA and CDR2 is YSLEER in the germline V gene.

This clonotype has a handful of counts. V gene TRBV20-1 combines with J gene TRBJ2-3, with D possibly being TRBD2 (6 bases). The CDR3 sequence is 13 residues long. V was cut by 6 bases and J by 0 bases, with 10 bases left in between. The germline V gene encodes CDR1 DFQATT and CDR2 SNEGSKA (reference sequence). The chain's CDR3 is CSAAAGSTDTQYF. CDR3 nucleotide sequence: TGCAGTGCGGCGGCGGGGAGCACAGATACGCAGTATTTT.

This clonotype has a count of ten or more. The chain uses TRBV6-6 and TRBJ2-3, with 8 bases matching TRBD2. The junction had 10 bases not matched to a gene; V was cut back by 3 bases and J by 5 bases. This CDR3 comprises 16 residues. Germline V gene data show CDR1 as MNHNY and CDR2 as SVGAGI (reference sequence). Here the CDR3 DNA reads TGTGCCAGCAGTTATCCGACTAGCGAAGGGAGAGATACGCAGTATTTT. Its protein product is CASSYPTSEGRDTQYF.

This clonotype was seen many times. The chain recombines TRBV28 with TRBJ2-7; D perhaps matches TRBD2 (7 bases). Per germline, CDR1 MDHEN and CDR2 SYDVKM. V lost 5 bases and J 3 bases, leaving 17 bases between the germline ends. The CDR3 contains 15 residues. The CDR3 coding sequence is TGTGCCAGCAGTGTCGGGGGGCAGGGAGTCTACGAGCAGTACTTC. Protein product: CASSVGGQGVYEQYF.

Only one count was recorded for this clonotype. The V gene is TRBV29-1, the J gene TRBJ1-5; D is possibly TRBD1 (5 bases). Trimming left V 4 bases short and J 3 bases short, with 10 bases between. This CDR3 has 13 residues. CDR1 is SQVTM, CDR2 ANQGSEA, per germline. CDR3 bases: TGCAGCGTTGGGGACGGAACCAATCAGCCCCAGCATTTT. As protein: CSVGDGTNQPQHF.

This clonotype was seen a handful of times. The chain links TRBV9 to TRBJ2-7; D gene ambiguous. V gave up 2 bases and J gave up 3 bases, with 9 bases separating them. Germline V CDR1 and CDR2: SGDLS, YYNGEE. This CDR3 is built from 13 residues. The CDR3: CASSVGTRYEQYF. As DNA, the CDR3 is TGTGCCAGCAGCGTCGGTACCCGCTACGAGCAGTACTTC.

The chain carries TRBV29-1 and TRBJ2-1; 9 positions agree with TRBD2. This CDR3 contains 14 residues. Germline CDR1 and CDR2: SQVTM and ANQGSEA. Losses at the gene ends were 7 bases for V and 3 bases for J; bases not matched to a gene: 7. The CDR3 here is CSAPPSGDYNEQFF. In DNA form, the CDR3 reads TGCAGCGCCCCTCCTAGCGGGGACTACAATGAGCAGTTCTTC.

This clonotype was found a few times. This chain uses TRBV20-1 with TRBJ2-3, with D possibly matching TRBD1 (5 bases). Germline CDR1 and CDR2: DFQATT and SNEGSKA (reference sequence). The CDR3 is made up of 12 amino acids. V lost 4 bases and J lost 6, with 11 bases in between. The CDR3 nucleotides read TGCAGTGCTATAGTCCAGGGCGATACGCAGTATTTT. Amino acid sequence: CSAIVQGDTQYF.

This clonotype was seen repeatedly, ten times or more. The chain carries TRBV20-1 and TRBJ1-2; D remains unclear. Trimming took off 6 bases at V and 5 bases at J, with 22 bases between the two ends. The CDR3 covers 15 residues. Germline V gene data show CDR1 as DFQATT and CDR2 as SNEGSKA (reference sequence). CDR3 loop: CSAYSGPGSKYGYTF. For the CDR3, the DNA is TGCAGTGCCTACTCCGGGCCCGGCTCGAAGTATGGCTACACCTTC.

The table lists this clonotype with a few counts. Sequence at one end of the junction differs from germline and may be a read error. The V and J genes are TRBV27 and TRBJ1-4; D ambiguous. The CDR3 extends over 13 amino acids. The germline CDR1 and CDR2 sequences are MNHEY and SMNVEV (reference sequence). The CDR3 is CASSSGRREKLFF. For the CDR3, the DNA is TGTGCCAGCAGTTCCGGACGAAGGGAAAAACTGTTTTTC.

In this sample, this clonotype turned up many times. The V and J genes are TRBV27 and TRBJ1-5; D gene uncertain. Germline loops: CDR1 MNHEY, CDR2 SMNVEV (reference sequence). The CDR3 runs to 15 residues. Trimming took off 7 bases at V and 0 bases at J, with 13 bases between the two ends. The CDR3 nucleotides read TGTGCCAGCACCCCCAGTGGGTATAGCAATCAGCCCCAGCATTTT. This translates into CASTPSGYSNQPQHF.